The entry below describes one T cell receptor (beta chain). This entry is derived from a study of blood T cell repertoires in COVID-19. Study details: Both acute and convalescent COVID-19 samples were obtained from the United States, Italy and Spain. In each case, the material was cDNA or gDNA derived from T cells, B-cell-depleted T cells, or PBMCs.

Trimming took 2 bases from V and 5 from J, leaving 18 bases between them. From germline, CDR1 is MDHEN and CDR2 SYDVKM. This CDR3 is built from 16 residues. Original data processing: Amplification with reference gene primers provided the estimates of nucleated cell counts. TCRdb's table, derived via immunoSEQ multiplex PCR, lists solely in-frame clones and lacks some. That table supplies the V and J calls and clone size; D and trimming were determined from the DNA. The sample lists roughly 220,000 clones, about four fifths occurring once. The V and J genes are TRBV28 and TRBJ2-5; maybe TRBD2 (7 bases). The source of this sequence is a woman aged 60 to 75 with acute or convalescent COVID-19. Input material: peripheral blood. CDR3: CASSLGRGRFQETQYF. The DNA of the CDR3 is TGTGCCAGCAGTTTAGGGCGGGGGCGATTTCAGGAGACCCAGTACTTC.